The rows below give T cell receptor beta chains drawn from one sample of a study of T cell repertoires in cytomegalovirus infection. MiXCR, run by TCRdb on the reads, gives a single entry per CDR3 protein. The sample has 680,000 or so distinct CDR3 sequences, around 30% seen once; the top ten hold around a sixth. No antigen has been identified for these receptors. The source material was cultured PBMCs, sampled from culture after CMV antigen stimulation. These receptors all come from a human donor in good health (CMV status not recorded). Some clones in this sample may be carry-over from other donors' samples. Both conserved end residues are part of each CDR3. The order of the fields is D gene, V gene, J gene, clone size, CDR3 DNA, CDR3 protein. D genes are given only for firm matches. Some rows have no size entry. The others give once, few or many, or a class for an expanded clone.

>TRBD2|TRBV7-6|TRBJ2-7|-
TGTGCCAGCAGCTTATCGGGGGGAGTTAGCGAGCAGTACTTC
CASSLSGGVSEQYF
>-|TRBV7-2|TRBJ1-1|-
TGTGCCGGCAGCTTAGAACGACAGCAGAACACTGAAGCTTTCTTT
CAGSLERQQNTEAFF
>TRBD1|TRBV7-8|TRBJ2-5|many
TGTGCCAGCAGCTTGCGGGACAGGGTTGAAGAGACCCAGTACTTC
CASSLRDRVEETQYF
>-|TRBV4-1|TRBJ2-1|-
TGCGCCAGCAGCCAAGATAAAGACTACAATGAGCAGTTCTTC
CASSQDKDYNEQFF
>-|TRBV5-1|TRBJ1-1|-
TGCGCCAGCAGCTTGGCCCCAGAAGCTGAAGCTTTCTTT
CASSLAPEAEAFF
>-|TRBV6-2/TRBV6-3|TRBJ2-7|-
TGTGCCAGCAGTTACCCCCGGGACCACTCATCCTACGAGCAGTACTTC
CASSYPRDHSSYEQYF
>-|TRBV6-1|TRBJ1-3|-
TGTGCCAGCAGAGCCCCCGGTGGAAACACCATATATTTT
CASRAPGGNTIYF
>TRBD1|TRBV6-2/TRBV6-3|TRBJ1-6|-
TGTGCCAGCAGCCAGGACAGGGACCTGGGTTTGGATTCACCCCTCCACTTT
CASSQDRDLGLDSPLHF
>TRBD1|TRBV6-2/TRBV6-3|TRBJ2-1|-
TGTGCCAGCAGTACACAGGGGGCTGGCGAGCAGTTCTTC
CASSTQGAGEQFF
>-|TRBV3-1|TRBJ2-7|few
TGTGCCAGCAGCAAGACAGGATCTTACGAGCAGTACTTC
CASSKTGSYEQYF
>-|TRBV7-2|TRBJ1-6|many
TGTGCCAGCAGCCCCGGTTCGCAGGGTGGATCACCCCTCCACTTT
CASSPGSQGGSPLHF
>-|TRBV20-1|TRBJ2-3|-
TGCAGTTTTTACAGGGAAACAGATACGCAGTATTTT
CSFYRETDTQYF
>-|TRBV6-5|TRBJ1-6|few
TGTGCCAGCTCAGGGACGGGCGTCGCACCCCTCCACTTT
CASSGTGVAPLHF
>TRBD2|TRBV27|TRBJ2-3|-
TGTGCCAGCAGTTCCGAGGAGAAGTATTACAAAACCGGGAGGTCAGATACGCAGTATTTT
CASSSEEKYYKTGRSDTQYF
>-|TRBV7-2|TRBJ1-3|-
TGTGCCAGCTCTCCTTCTTGGAACACCATATATTTT
CASSPSWNTIYF
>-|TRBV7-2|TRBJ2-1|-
TGTGCCAGCAGCGACCGGACGGGAGCTGACGAGCAGTTCTTC
CASSDRTGADEQFF
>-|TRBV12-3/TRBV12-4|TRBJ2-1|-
TGTGCCAGCAGTCCTAGTGTGCACAATGAGCAGTTCTTC
CASSPSVHNEQFF
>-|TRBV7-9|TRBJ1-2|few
TGTGCCAGCGGGCAGAATGGCTACACCTTC
CASGQNGYTF
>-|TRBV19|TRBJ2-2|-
TGTGCCAGTAGTATAGCGAACACCGGGGAGCTGTTTTTT
CASSIANTGELFF
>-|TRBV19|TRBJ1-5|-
TGTGCCAGTAAAATGGTTACTACCAATCAGCCCCAGCATTTT
CASKMVTTNQPQHF
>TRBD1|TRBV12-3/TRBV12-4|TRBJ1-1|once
TGTGCCAGCAGTTCGGGGACAGGGAGCTTTAACACTGAAGCTTTCTTT
CASSSGTGSFNTEAFF
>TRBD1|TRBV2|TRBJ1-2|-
TGTGCCAGCAATCGACAGGGGTACGATGGAGGCTACACCTTC
CASNRQGYDGGYTF
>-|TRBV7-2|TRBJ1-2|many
TGTGCCAGCAGCCCCGCACCAGGTCTCTATGGCTACACCTTC
CASSPAPGLYGYTF
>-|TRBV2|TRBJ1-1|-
TGTGCCAGCAGTGACAGGGCGGGGGGAACTGAAGCTTTCTTT
CASSDRAGGTEAFF
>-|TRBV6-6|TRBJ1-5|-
TGTGCCAGCAGTTACGACCCAGGGCGAATACAGGGATCCTATAGCAATCAGCCCCAGCATTTT
CASSYDPGRIQGSYSNQPQHF
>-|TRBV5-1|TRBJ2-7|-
TGCGCCAGCAGCTTGGAGGGGCGGAGCTCCTACGAGCAGTACTTC
CASSLEGRSSYEQYF
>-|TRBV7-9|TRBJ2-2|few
TGTGCCAGCAGTAGAGAGAGCACCGGGGAGCTGTTTTTT
CASSRESTGELFF
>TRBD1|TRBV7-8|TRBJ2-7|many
TGTGCCAGCAGCTTAGGGGACAGGGTCGGGTACGAGCAGTACTTC
CASSLGDRVGYEQYF
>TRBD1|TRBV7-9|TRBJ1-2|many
TGTGCCAGCAGTAAGTCGCAGGGGGCGCATGGCTACACCTTC
CASSKSQGAHGYTF
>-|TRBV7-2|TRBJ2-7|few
TGTGCCAGCAGCCGGAAGTTCCTAGCGTCTTACTCCTACGAGCAGTACTTC
CASSRKFLASYSYEQYF
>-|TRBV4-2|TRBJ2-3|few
TGTGCCAGCAGCCTCGGGACCACCGGGGGAGATACGCAGTATTTT
CASSLGTTGGDTQYF
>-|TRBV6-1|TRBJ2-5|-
TGTGCCAGCAGTGTGACAGTCGAGACCCAGTACTTC
CASSVTVETQYF
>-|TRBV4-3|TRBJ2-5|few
TGCGCCAGCAGCCAGGGCGTCCTTGGCCAAGAGACCCAGTACTTC
CASSQGVLGQETQYF
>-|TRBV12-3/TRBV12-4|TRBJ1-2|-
TGTGCCAGCAGTCCCCGAAGGGCGGTTTCTGGCTACACCTTC
CASSPRRAVSGYTF
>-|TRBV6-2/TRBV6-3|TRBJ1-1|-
TGTGCCAGCAGGAAGGGACGGATGAACACTGAAGCTTTCTTT
CASRKGRMNTEAFF
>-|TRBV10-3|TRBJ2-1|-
TGTGCCACGGGAGGAGCCGCAGGGGGCTACAATGAGCAGTTCTTC
CATGGAAGGYNEQFF